This note documents a single T cell receptor (beta chain) sequence. The sample is drawn from a study of T cells expressing NK-cell markers. Overall study context: With respect to HCMV, seven of the eight sequenced donors were seropositive, and one was seronegative.

UMIs were included in TCR beta cDNA generated by 5'RACE template switching. TCRdb reprocessed the 5' RACE reads; each CDR3 protein has one entry and no DNA is given. The repertoire shows 350,000 to 450,000 distinct CDR3 sequences; the top ten hold 5% to 5.5%. Germline CDR1 reads SEHNR; CDR2 reads FQNEAQ (reference sequence). This CDR3 is 16 amino acids long. The chain uses TRBV7-9 and TRBJ1-2; TCRdb lists TRBD1, though no DNA is available to test this call. This clonotype was obtained from a man aged 18-70 years in good health. Sequencing used blood T cells: a sorted CD56 or NKG2C T cell subset, CD4+ or CD8+ T cells, or bulk PBMC T cells (not recorded which). This CDR3 reads CASSFTGGAMDYGYTF.